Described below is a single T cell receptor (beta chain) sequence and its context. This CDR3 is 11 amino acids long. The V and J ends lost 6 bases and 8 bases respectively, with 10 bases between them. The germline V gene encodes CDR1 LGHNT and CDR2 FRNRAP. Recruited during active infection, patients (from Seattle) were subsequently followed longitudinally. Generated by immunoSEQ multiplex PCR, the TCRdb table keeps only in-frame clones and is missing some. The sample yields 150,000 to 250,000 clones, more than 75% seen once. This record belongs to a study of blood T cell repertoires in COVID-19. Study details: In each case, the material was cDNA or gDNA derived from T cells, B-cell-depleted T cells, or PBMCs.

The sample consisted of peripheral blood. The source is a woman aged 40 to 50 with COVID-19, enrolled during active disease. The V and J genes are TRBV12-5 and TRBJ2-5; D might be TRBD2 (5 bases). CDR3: CASGSGITQYF. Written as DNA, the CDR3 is TGTGCTAGTGGATCCGGGATCACCCAGTACTTC.